This TCR beta chain was recorded in a study of blood T cell repertoires in COVID-19. V gave up 7 bases and J gave up 6 bases; unmatched junction bases: 10. This CDR3 has 15 amino acids. Germline V gene data show CDR1 as SGHTA and CDR2 as FQGNSA. Here immunoSEQ multiplex PCR was the method, and the copy in TCRdb shows in-frame clones only, minus some. This sample has a few hundred thousand clones, with around 87% found just once. Material: PBMCs or T cells enriched from blood (not recorded which). The receptor was isolated from a young woman with acute COVID-19. The chain couples TRBV7-2 to TRBJ2-1; 9 nucleotides align to TRBD2. CDR3 loop: CASNPTSGALNEQFF. DNA of the CDR3: TGTGCCAGCAACCCGACTAGCGGAGCCCTCAATGAGCAGTTCTTC.